Listed here is a single TCR beta chain. This clone showed up just a few times. What this receptor recognizes is not known. Base-call qualities are not available, and no considerably larger clone is one nucleotide away. Each collaborating institution followed its own protocols to collect whole blood in K2EDTA tubes. For TCRbeta analysis, collaborators shipped samples as frozen whole blood, isolated PBMCs, or DNA extracted from either of those sample types. These data originate in a study of blood T cell repertoires in COVID-19 (TCRdb year 2020). Study-wide context: Collaborator samples came from the United States, Italy and Spain and covered acute and convalescent phases of COVID-19. The prospective study material was composed of cDNA or gDNA derived from T cells, B-cell-depleted T cells, or PBMCs. The dataset comprised deeply sampled blood TCRbeta repertoires from subjects exposed to, actively infected with, or recovered from COVID-19. The repertoires were released in a freely available public database intended as a resource for research on the immune response to SARS-CoV-2. The samples were drawn from the first 160 participants of the ongoing ImmuneRACE study and from over 950 subjects provided by 6 global collaborators. Sample metadata almost always included a de-identified subject ID, COVID-19 status, age in years and sex. Where available, HLA class I and class II types were obtained from metadata supplied by the sample provider rather than from assay-based typing. Study-level results and caveats: How much clinical and demographic metadata was included differed by source and by participant, and the metadata was provided uncurated.

The immunoSEQ Assay, a bias-controlled multiplex PCR, was used to amplify TCRbeta CDR3 regions from genomic DNA. The published analysis was carried out like this. The number of nucleated cells in each sample was estimated from the amplification of reference gene primers within the assay. To quantify the absolute abundance of each unique TCRbeta CDR3 rearrangement, sequence reads were collapsed and filtered. Productive Simpson clonality was computed per sample as the square root of Simpson's diversity index over productive rearrangements. Entries here come from immuneACCESS through TCRdb and include only in-frame sequences with V and J called. Some clones fail to appear in such tables; in the studies checked, an unresolved V gene covers under half of the shortfall, and the cause of the remainder is unknown. The DNA was the basis for D and trimming; V, J and clone size are from that table. Here the sample has roughly 72,000 clones; approximately 85% occur a single time. The ten largest clones take up 5.4% of the sample.

The V end gives up 7 bases and the J end 0 bases, leaving 5 bases in the junction not matched to a gene. The germline V gene sets CDR1 to ENHRY and CDR2 to SYGVKD. The cysteine opens and the phenylalanine closes a CDR3 of 14 amino acids. Of the read, only the CDR3 DNA is kept; its 42 bases are in frame from base 1. The source of this sequence is a woman older than 75 with active or convalescent COVID-19. The sequence joins TRBV10-3 to TRBJ2-7; TRBD1 matches 8 bases in the middle. Sequenced material: peripheral blood. The nucleotide sequence is TGTGCCATCAAACCGGGACAGGCCTCCTACGAGCAGTACTTC. Translated, it reads CAIKPGQASYEQYF.